This T cell receptor (beta chain) derives from a study of OX40 agonist ivuxolimab in advanced cancers. The wider study: The eligibility criteria allowed prior anti-PD-1, anti-PD-L1 or anti-CTLA-4 therapy, and about 40% had some. Study-level points and caveats: The CD4+ and CD8+ T cells in the blood had expanded clonally by week 6 at 0.1 to 3.0 mg/kg. The mean number of expanded clones was higher in CD8+ T cells than in CD4+.

The CDR3 length is 14 residues. V lost 3 bases, J lost 0 bases, and 10 bases lay in between. Germline V CDR1 and CDR2: GTSNPN, SVGIG (reference sequence). Here immunoSEQ multiplex PCR was the method, and the copy in TCRdb shows in-frame clones only, minus some. The table has about 100,000 clones, around 93% seen once. Worth noting for this clone: The antigen remains undetermined.

The chain uses TRBV30 and TRBJ2-3, with D possibly being TRBD1 (6 bases). The sample consisted of CD4+ or CD8+ T cells sorted from blood, taken in a trial of the OX40 agonist ivuxolimab. The TCR originated in an adult with an advanced solid tumor such as melanoma, head and neck, liver or kidney cancer. CDR3 sequence reads: CAWSRTASTDTQYF. CDR3 coding DNA: TGTGCCTGGAGCCGGACAGCGAGCACAGATACGCAGTATTTT.